The source of this T cell receptor (beta chain) is a study of cytomegalovirus exposure and HLA in healthy donors. Study-wide context: Early release data held 85 million or so unique TCRs from HLA-typed donors. Whole-study results and caveats: Presence/absence analysis assumed near-uniform sequencing depth across donors. In an earlier analysis, about 90% or about 30%: the productive usage of most TCR beta V segments.

In this sample, this clone turned up a few times. No antigen is known for it. The PCR employed 60 Vbeta primers together with 13 Jbeta primers. Original processing methods: Tens of millions of unique TCR beta chains, around 11 million of them shared, were counted by a later analysis. Sequencing was performed with immunoSEQ multiplex PCR; in TCRdb, only in-frame clones are kept and a portion is missing. The V and J calls and clone size were taken over from that table, and D and trimming were inferred from the DNA. The sample lists hundreds of thousands of clones, more than 55% occurring once. Sequenced: PBMCs. The TCR was taken from a female donor in good health and CMV-seronegative.

The CDR3 loop reads CASSRSGTGVGYTF. As DNA, the CDR3 is TGTGCCAGCAGCCGATCCGGGACAGGGGTAGGCTACACCTTC. The J gene is TRBJ1-2, the V gene TRBV5-6; 10 nucleotides line up with TRBD1. The trim removed 4 bases at V and 8 bases at J, leaving 8 bases unmatched. The CDR3 is 14 residues long. Looked up from germline, CDR1 is SGHDT and CDR2 is YYEEEE.